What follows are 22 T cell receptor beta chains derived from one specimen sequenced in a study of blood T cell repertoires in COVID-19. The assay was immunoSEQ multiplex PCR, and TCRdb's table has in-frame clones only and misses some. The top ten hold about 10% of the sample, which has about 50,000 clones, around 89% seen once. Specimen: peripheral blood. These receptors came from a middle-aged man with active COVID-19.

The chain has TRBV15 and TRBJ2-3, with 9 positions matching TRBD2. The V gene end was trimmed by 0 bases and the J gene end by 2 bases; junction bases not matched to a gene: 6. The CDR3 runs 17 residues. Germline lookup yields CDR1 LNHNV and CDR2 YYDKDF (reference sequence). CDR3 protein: CATSREARGGLTDTQYF. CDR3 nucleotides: TGTGCCACCAGCAGAGAGGCGCGGGGGGGCCTCACAGATACGCAGTATTTT. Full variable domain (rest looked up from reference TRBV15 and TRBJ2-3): DAMVIQNPRYQVTQFGKPVTLSCSQTLNHNVMYWYQQKSSQAPKLLFHYYDKDFNNEADTPDNFQSRRPNTSFCFLDIRSPGLGDTAMYLCATSREARGGLTDTQYFGPGTRLTVL.

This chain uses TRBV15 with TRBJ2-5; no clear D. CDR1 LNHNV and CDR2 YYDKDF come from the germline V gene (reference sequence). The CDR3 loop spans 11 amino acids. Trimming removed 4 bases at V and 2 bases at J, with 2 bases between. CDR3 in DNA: TGTGCCACCAGCACTCAAGAGACCCAGTACTTC. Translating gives CATSTQETQYF.

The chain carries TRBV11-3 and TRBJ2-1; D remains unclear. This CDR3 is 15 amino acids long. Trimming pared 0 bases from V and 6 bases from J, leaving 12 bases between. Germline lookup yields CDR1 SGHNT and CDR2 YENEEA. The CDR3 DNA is TGTGCCAGCAGCTTAGAAGCCCGGAGCCTCAATGAGCAGTTCTTC. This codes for CASSLEARSLNEQFF.

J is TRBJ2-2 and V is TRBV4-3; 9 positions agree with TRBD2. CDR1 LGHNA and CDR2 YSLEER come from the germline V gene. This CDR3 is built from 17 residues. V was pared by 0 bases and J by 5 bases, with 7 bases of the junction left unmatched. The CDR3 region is CASSQEPASGATGELFF. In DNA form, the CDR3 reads TGCGCCAGCAGCCAAGAACCCGCTAGCGGGGCGACCGGGGAGCTGTTTTTT.

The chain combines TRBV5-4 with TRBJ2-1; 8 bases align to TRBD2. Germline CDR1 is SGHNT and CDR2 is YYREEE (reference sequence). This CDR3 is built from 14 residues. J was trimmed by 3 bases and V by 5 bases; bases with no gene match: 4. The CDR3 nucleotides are TGTGCCAGCAGTGGAGCGGGAGTCTACAATGAGCAGTTCTTC. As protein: CASSGAGVYNEQFF.

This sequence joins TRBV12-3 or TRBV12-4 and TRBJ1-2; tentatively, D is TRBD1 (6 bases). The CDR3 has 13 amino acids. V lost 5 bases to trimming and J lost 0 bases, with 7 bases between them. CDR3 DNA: TGTGCCAGCAGTAGGACAGCTAACTATGGCTACACCTTC. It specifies CASSRTANYGYTF.

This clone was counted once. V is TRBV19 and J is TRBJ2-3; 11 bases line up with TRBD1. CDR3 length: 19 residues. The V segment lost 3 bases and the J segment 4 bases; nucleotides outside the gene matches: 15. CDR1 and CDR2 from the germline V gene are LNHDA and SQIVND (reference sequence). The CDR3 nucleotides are TGTGCCAGTAGTATTAGGGGATCTTTCGGACAGGGGGCTTCAGATACGCAGTATTTT. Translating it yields CASSIRGSFGQGASDTQYF.

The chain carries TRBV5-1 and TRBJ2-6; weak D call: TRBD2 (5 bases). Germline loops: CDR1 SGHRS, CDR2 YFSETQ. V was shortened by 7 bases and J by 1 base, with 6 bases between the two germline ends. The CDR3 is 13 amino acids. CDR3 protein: CASGESGANVLTF. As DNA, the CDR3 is TGCGCCAGCGGGGAGTCTGGGGCCAACGTCCTGACTTTC.

This CDR3 reads CASSARGSHSNQPQHF. In DNA form, the CDR3 reads TGTGCCAGCAGCGCTCGGGGGTCCCATAGCAATCAGCCCCAGCATTTT. The rearrangement joins TRBV2 to TRBJ1-5, with D tentatively TRBD1 (5 bases). Trimming removed 6 bases at V and 0 bases at J, with 15 bases between. Germline CDR1 reads SNHLY; CDR2 reads FYNNEI. The CDR3 is 16 residues long.

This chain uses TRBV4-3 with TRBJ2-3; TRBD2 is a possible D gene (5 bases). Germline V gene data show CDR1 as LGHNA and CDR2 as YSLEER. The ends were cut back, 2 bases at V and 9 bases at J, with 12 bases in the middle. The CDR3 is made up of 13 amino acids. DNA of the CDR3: TGCGCCAGCAGCCAAACCGCCGGGGAGACGCAGTATTTT. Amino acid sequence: CASSQTAGETQYF.

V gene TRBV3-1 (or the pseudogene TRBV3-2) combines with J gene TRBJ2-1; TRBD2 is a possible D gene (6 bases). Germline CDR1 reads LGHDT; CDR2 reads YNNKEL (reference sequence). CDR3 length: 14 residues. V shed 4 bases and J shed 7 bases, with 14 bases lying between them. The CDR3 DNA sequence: TGTGCCAGCAGCCCCCCGGGACTCCTAAATGAGCAGTTCTTC. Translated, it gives CASSPPGLLNEQFF.

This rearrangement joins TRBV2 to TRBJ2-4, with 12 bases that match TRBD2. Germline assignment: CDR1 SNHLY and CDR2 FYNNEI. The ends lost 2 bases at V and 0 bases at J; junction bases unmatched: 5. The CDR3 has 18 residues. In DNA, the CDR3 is TGTGCCAGCAGTGAATTGACTAGCGGGGGATTAGCCAAAAACATTCAGTACTTC. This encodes CASSELTSGGLAKNIQYF.

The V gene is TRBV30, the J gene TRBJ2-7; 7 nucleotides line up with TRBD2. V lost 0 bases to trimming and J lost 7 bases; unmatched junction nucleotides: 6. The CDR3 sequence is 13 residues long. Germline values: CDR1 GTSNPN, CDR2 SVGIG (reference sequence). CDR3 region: CAWSVGPGREQYF. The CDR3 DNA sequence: TGTGCCTGGAGTGTGGGCCCCGGGAGGGAGCAGTACTTC.

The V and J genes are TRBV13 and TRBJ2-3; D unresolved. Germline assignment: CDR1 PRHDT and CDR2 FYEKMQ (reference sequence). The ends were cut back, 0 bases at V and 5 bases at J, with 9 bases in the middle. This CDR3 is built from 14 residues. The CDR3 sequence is CASSLGDILDTQYF. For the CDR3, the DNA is TGTGCCAGCAGCTTAGGAGACATTCTAGATACGCAGTATTTT.

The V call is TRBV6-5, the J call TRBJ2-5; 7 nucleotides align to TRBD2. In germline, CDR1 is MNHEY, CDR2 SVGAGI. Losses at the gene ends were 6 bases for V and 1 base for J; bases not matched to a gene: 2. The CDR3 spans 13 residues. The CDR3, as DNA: TGTGCCAGCAGATCTAGCGGCCAAGAGACCCAGTACTTC. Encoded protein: CASRSSGQETQYF.

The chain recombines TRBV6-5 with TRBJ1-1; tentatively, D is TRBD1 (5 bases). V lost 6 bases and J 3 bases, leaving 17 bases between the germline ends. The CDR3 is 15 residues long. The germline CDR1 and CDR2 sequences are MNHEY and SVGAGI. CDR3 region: CASRSRPLGDTEAFF. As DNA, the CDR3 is TGTGCCAGCAGATCCCGGCCCCTAGGGGACACTGAAGCTTTCTTT.

The CDR3 sequence: CASSLSRTDTQYF. The CDR3 nucleotides are TGTGCCAGCAGTTTATCGAGGACAGATACGCAGTATTTT. The rearrangement joins TRBV27 to TRBJ2-3, with no clear D. Trimming shortened V by 0 bases and J by 3 bases, and 4 bases separated the two germline ends. There are 13 residues in the CDR3. The germline V gene has CDR1 MNHEY and CDR2 SMNVEV (reference sequence).

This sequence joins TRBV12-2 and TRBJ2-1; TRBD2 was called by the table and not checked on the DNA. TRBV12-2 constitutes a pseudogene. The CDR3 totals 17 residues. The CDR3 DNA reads TGTGCAAGTCGCCCCTACCCTAGCGGGAGGGCAAACAATGAGCAGTTCTTC. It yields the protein CASRPYPSGRANNEQFF.

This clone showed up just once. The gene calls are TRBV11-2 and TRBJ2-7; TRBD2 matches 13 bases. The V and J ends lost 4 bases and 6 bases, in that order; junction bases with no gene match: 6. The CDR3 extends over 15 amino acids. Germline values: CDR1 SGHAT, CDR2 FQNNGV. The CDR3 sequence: CASSSGLAGVFEQYF. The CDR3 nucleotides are TGTGCCAGCAGCTCAGGACTAGCGGGAGTGTTCGAGCAGTACTTC. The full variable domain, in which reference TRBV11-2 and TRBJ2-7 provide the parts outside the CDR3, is EAGVAQSPRYKIIEKRQSVAFWCNPISGHATLYWYQQILGQGPKLLIQFQNNGVVDDSQLPKDRFSAERLKGVDSTLKIQPAKLEDSAVYLCASSSGLAGVFEQYFGPGTRLTVT.

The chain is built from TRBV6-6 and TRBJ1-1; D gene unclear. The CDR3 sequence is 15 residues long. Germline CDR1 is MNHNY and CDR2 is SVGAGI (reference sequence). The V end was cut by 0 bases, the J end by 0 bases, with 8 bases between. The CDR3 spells CASSYSVELNTEAFF. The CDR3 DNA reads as TGTGCCAGCAGTTACTCGGTGGAGTTGAACACTGAAGCTTTCTTT.

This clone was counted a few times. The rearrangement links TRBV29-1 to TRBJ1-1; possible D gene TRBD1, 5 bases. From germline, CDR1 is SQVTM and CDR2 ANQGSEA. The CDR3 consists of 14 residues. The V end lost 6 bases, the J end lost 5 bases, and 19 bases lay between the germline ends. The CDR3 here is CSVDPHGGRTEAFF. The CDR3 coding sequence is TGCAGCGTGGACCCGCACGGGGGAAGAACTGAAGCTTTCTTT.

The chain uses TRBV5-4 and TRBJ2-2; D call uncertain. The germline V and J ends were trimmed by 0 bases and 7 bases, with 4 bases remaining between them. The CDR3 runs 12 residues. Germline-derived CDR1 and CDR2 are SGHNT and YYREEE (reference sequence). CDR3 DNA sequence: TGTGCCAGCAGCTTGGGTCTCGGGGAGCTGTTTTTT. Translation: CASSLGLGELFF. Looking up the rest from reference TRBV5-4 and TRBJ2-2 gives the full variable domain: ETGVTQSPTHLIKTRGQQVTLRCSSQSGHNTVSWYQQALGQGPQFIFQYYREEENGRGNFPPRFSGLQFPNYSSELNVNALELDDSALYLCASSLGLGELFFGEGSRLTVL.